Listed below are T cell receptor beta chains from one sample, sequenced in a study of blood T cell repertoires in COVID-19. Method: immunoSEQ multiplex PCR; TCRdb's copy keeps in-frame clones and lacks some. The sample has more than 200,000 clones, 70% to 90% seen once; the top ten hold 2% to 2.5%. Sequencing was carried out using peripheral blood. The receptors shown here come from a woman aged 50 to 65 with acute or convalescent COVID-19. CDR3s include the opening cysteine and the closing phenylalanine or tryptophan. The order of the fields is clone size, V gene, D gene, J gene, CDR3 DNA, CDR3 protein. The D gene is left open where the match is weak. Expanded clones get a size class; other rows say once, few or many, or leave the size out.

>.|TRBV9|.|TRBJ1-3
TGTGCCAGCAGCGTAGGGGTCGGCAGGGCCATTGGAAACACCATATATTTT
CASSVGVGRAIGNTIYF
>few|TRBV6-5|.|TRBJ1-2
TGTGCCAGCAGGGATCCTAGTCGGGGCTACACCTTC
CASRDPSRGYTF
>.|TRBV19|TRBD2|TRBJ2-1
TGTGCCAGTAGTCCCAGGACTAGCCGCACTGAGCAGTTCTTC
CASSPRTSRTEQFF
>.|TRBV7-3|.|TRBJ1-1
TGTGCCAGCAGCTTAAATTCCATTAACACTGAAGCTTTCTTT
CASSLNSINTEAFF
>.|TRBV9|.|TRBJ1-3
TGTGCCAGCAGTGGGCCCAAAGGAAACACCATATATTTT
CASSGPKGNTIYF
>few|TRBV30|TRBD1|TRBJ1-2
TGTGCCTGGAGTGTAAACAGGGGAGGTGGCTACACCTTC
CAWSVNRGGGYTF
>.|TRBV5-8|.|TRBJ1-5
TGTGCCAGCAGCTTGCATAGTGATCAGCCCCAGCATTTT
CASSLHSDQPQHF
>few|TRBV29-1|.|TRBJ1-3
TGCAGCGTTGTTCAGGCAAGCTCTGGAAACACCATATATTTT
CSVVQASSGNTIYF
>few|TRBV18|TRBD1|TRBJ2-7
TGTGCCAGCTCACCTCAACAGGGGGCAGACTACGAGCAGTACTTC
CASSPQQGADYEQYF
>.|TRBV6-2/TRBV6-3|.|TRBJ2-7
TGTGCCAGCAGTGAGCCGATACCCTACGAGCAGTACTTC
CASSEPIPYEQYF
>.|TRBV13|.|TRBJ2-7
TGTGCCAGCAGCCCTAGCCACGGTGAGGAGCAGTACTTC
CASSPSHGEEQYF
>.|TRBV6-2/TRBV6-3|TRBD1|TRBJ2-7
TGTGCCAGCAGCCAGGGGGCATTCTACGAGCAGTACTTC
CASSQGAFYEQYF
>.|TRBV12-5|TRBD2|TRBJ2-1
TGTGCTAGTGGTCTCGGACTAGCGGAGTACAATGAGCAGTTCTTC
CASGLGLAEYNEQFF
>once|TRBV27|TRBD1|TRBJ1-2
TGTGCCAGCAGTTTGGACGACAGGGGGCTAGGCTACACCTTC
CASSLDDRGLGYTF
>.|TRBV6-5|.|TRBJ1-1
TGTGCCAGCAGTTACTCGCTCGGGGGTTGGAACACTGAAGCTTTCTTT
CASSYSLGGWNTEAFF
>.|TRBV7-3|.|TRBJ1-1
TGTGCCAGCAGTTCCCTAGGTACTGAAGCTTTCTTT
CASSSLGTEAFF
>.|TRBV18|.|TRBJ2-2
TGTGCCAGCTCGCGACTAGTGAGAGATGTCACCGGGGAGCTGTTTTTT
CASSRLVRDVTGELFF
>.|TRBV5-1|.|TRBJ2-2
TGCGCCAGCAGGACAGGAAACACCGGGGAGCTGTTTTTT
CASRTGNTGELFF
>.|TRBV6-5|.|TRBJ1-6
TGTGCCAGCAGTTACTCGGGCGGGGGAGATTCACCCCTCCACTTT
CASSYSGGGDSPLHF
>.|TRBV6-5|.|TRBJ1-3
TGTGCCACGTTCGGGATCCAGCCCGGGGACACCATATATTTT
CATFGIQPGDTIYF
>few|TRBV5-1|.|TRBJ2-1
TGCGCCAGCAGCTTGGGACAGTACAATGAGCAGTTCTTC
CASSLGQYNEQFF
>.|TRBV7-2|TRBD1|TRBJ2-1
TGTGCCAGCAGCTTAGGAGGCGGGACAGGAGCAAATGAGCAGTTCTTC
CASSLGGGTGANEQFF